The clone carrying this T cell receptor (beta chain) has a handful of counts. Germline CDR1 and CDR2: DFQATT and SNEGSKA (reference sequence). J lost 2 bases, V lost 6 bases, and 8 bases had no gene match. The CDR3 consists of 14 residues. The sample belongs to a study of patients and donors after allogeneic stem cell transplantation. A single record per CDR3 protein comes from TCRdb applying MiXCR to the RT-PCR reads. The repertoire has under 200,000 distinct CDR3 sequences, approximately 31% of them found once; the top ten carry around 3.3%. This receptor was taken from a human donor who was either an allogeneic HSCT recipient or a stem cell or donor lymphocyte infusion donor (not recorded which). It is not recorded whose cells these are; they may come from a transplant donor. This chain uses TRBV20-1 with TRBJ2-7, with 9 bases fitting TRBD2. Sequencing was done on a sample of blood, either unsorted or a sorted T cell fraction (not recorded which). CDR3 region: CSARLAEFTYEQYF. The CDR3 DNA sequence: TGCAGTGCAAGACTAGCGGAATTTACCTACGAGCAGTACTTC.